This T cell receptor beta chain was documented in a study of T cell repertoires in cytomegalovirus infection. The wider study: Public signatures in TCR beta pointed to CMV infection and matching HLA type. Notes on the study in general: Ex vivo responses were dominated by HLA-C-restricted CMV-specific TCR beta clonotypes. Frequencies of public TCR beta families were cumulated, and this identified carriers of CMV plus the relevant HLA.

TCRdb reprocessed the reads via MiXCR and lists one record per CDR3 protein. The sample includes more than 400,000 distinct CDR3 sequences, approximately 25% of them seen just once. This clonotype came up a few times. Its specificity is unknown. J gave up 3 bases and V 6 bases, and 6 bases lay outside the gene matches. Germline V lookup: CDR1 MDHEN, CDR2 SYDVKM. CDR3 length: 15 residues. Sequencing was done on a sample of PBMCs. The receptor was derived from a human donor in good health (CMV status not recorded). Some clones in this sample may be carry-over from other donors' samples. The chain combines TRBV28 with TRBJ2-2; 8 nucleotides line up with TRBD2. In DNA form, the CDR3 reads TGTGCCAGCAGCCGGGGGGGGAGGCACACCGGGGAGCTGTTTTTT. Translation gives CASSRGGRHTGELFF.